This TCR beta chain was sequenced in a study of T cell repertoires in cytomegalovirus infection. Whole-study context: HLA-B-restricted CMV epitopes that are well studied were used alongside recently identified HLA-C-restricted ones.

CDR3 length equals 13 residues. V lost 7 bases and J lost 6, with 13 bases in between. TCRdb re-called the reads through MiXCR, storing one row per CDR3 protein. Here the sample spans 650,000 to 850,000 distinct CDR3 sequences, about 28% being singletons. This clonotype was seen ten or more times. No antigen is known for it. The V call is TRBV12-3 or TRBV12-4, the J call TRBJ1-5; a weak D match, TRBD1 (6 bases). The sequence came from a human donor in good health (CMV status not recorded). Some clones in this sample may be carry-over from other donors' samples. The sample was cultured CD8+ T cells from PBMCs, taken from culture after CMV antigen stimulation. The CDR3 loop reads CASNLGGRQPQHF. CDR3 in DNA: TGTGCCAGCAACCTCGGGGGGCGTCAGCCCCAGCATTTT.